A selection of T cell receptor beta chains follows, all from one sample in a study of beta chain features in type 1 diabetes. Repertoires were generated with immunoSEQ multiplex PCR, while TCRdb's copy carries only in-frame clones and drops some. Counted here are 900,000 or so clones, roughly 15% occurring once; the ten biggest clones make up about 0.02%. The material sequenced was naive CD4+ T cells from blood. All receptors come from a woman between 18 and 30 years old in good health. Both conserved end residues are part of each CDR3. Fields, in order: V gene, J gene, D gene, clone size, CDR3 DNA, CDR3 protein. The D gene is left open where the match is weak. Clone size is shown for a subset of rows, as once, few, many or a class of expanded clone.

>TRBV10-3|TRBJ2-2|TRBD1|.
TGTGCCATCAGGGGACAGGAGGCGGCCGGGGAGCTGTTTTTT
CAIRGQEAAGELFF
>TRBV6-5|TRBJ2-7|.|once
TGTGCCAGCAGTTACTACCGGACCGCAACCTACGAGCAGTACTTC
CASSYYRTATYEQYF
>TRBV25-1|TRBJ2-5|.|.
TGTGCCAGCAGTGTAACACTGGAGACCCAGTACTTC
CASSVTLETQYF
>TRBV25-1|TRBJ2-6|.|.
TGTGCCAGCAGTGAAGGAGGAGGGCTGCGAGGGGCCAACGTCCTGACTTTC
CASSEGGGLRGANVLTF
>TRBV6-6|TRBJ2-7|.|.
TGTGCCAGCAGTGTACACCGGGACACCTTATACGAGCAGTACTTC
CASSVHRDTLYEQYF
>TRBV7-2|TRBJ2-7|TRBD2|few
TGTGCCAGCAGCTATAAGCAGGTTTCGGTTAGCGGGACCTCCTACGAGCAGTACTTC
CASSYKQVSVSGTSYEQYF
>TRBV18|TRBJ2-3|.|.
TGTGCCAGCTCACGTGGGGATGGTTGGAGCACAGATACGCAGTATTTT
CASSRGDGWSTDTQYF
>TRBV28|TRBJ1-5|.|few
TGTGCCAGCAGTCCGGACACCATTCACAATCAGCCCCAGCATTTT
CASSPDTIHNQPQHF
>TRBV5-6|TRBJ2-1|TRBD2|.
TGTGCCAGCAGCTTGACAGGACTAGCGGGGTTCGATGAGCAGTTCTTC
CASSLTGLAGFDEQFF
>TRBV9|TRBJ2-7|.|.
TGTGCCAGCAGCGTAGGTTGGGCGGAGGGTGAGCAGTACTTC
CASSVGWAEGEQYF
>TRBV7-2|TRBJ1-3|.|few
TGTGCCAGCAGCCACGACAGCGGAAACACCATATATTTT
CASSHDSGNTIYF
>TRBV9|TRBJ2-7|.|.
TGTGCCAGCAGCGTAGATATAGGGACCTACGAGCAGTACTTC
CASSVDIGTYEQYF
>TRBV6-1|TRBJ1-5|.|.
TGTGCCAGCAGTGATTCCATCGGTGGGCAGCCCCAGCATTTT
CASSDSIGGQPQHF
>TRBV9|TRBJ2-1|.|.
TGTGCCAGCAGCGGACTAGTTACAAATGAGCAGTTCTTC
CASSGLVTNEQFF
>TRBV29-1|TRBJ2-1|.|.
TGCAGCGTTGATCCTGGTGGTCGGGAGCAGTTCTTC
CSVDPGGREQFF
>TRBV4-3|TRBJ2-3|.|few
TGCGCCAGCAGCCAAGATAGGCAGGTTGCCCCCCGAGATACGCAGTATTTT
CASSQDRQVAPRDTQYF
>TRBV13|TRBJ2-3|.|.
TGTGCCAGCAGGCGCCCTCAGCGGTCAGATACGCAGTATTTT
CASRRPQRSDTQYF
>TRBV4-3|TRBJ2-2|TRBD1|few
TGCGCCAGCAGCAGGGGACAGGGGGCGATGACCGGGGAGCTGTTTTTT
CASSRGQGAMTGELFF
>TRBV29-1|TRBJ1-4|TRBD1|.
TGCAGCGCTTTGAGCAGGGGGGAAAAACTGTTTTTT
CSALSRGEKLFF
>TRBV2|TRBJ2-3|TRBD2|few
TGTGCCAGCAAACTGAGACTAGCTCTGGCAGATACGCAGTATTTT
CASKLRLALADTQYF
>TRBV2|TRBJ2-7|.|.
TGTGCCAGCATGTCGGGAATCCACGAGCAGTACTTC
CASMSGIHEQYF
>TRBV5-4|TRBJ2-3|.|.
TGTGCCAGCAGCCTAAGAGGGACATTTAATACGCAGTATTTT
CASSLRGTFNTQYF
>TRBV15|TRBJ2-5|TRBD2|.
TGTGCCACCAGCGCGACTAGCGGGACCTACAATGAGCAGTACTTC
CATSATSGTYNEQYF
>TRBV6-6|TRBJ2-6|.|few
TGTGCCAGCAGTCTTCCAGCCCCTCCTGGGGCCAACGTCCTGACTTTC
CASSLPAPPGANVLTF
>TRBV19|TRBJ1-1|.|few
TGTGCCAGTAGCCTTGGGAACACTGAAGCTTTCTTT
CASSLGNTEAFF
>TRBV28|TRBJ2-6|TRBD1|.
TGTGCCAGCAGTGAGGGGGCGCGAGGGGCCAACGTCCTGACTTTC
CASSEGARGANVLTF
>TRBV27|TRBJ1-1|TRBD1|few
TGTGCCAGCAGTAGGACCGGGACAGCAAAACAAGCTTTCTTT
CASSRTGTAKQAFF
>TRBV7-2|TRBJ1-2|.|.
TGTGCCAGCACCCTAAGGGAGCAGGGAGGAGATGGCTACACCTTC
CASTLREQGGDGYTF
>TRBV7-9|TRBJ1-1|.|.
TGTGCCAGCAGCCGCGGGGACCACATGAACACTGAAGCTTTCTTT
CASSRGDHMNTEAFF
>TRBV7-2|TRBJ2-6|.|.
TGTGCCAGCAGCTTATATGAGGGTCGGGGCGTCGGCCTGACTTTC
CASSLYEGRGVGLTF
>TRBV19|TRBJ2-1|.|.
TGTGCCAGTAGTATCTTAAAAGAAGGGAAGCGGTTCTTC
CASSILKEGKRFF
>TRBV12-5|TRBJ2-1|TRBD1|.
TGTGCTAGTGGGCAGGGGGCTCCCTACAATGAGCAGTTCTTC
CASGQGAPYNEQFF
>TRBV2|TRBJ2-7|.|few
TGTGCCAGCAGTGATATGACCGCCCTCCGCGAGCAGTACTTC
CASSDMTALREQYF
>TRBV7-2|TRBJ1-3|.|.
TGTGCCAGCAGCTCCTTCGAGGGCTCTGGAAACACCATATATTTT
CASSSFEGSGNTIYF
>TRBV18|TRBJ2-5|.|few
TGTGCCAGCTCACCCCCTGGGCAAGAGACCCAGTACTTC
CASSPPGQETQYF
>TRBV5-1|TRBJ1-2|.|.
TGCGCCAGCAGCTTCGGCACCGGGGGCTACACCTTC
CASSFGTGGYTF
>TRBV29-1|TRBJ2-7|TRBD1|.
TGCAGCGTTGACGGGACAGGGTCCTACGAGCAGTACTTC
CSVDGTGSYEQYF
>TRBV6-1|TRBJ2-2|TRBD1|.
TGTGCCAGCAAGACAGGGAGTACCGGGGAGCTGTTTTTT
CASKTGSTGELFF
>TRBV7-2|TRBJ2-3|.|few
TGTGCCAGCACCCGACATCGGGGTGCAGATACGCAGTATTTT
CASTRHRGADTQYF
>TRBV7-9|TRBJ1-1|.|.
TGTGCCAGCAGCTTGCGCCGGGCCCCGAACACTGAAGCTTTCTTT
CASSLRRAPNTEAFF
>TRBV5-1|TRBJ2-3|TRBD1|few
TGCGCCAGCAGCTTGGAGACAGGGCGAGATACGCAGTATTTT
CASSLETGRDTQYF
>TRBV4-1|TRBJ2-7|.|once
TGCGCCAGCAGCCCCGTAGGGGGACGGCAGCAGTACTTC
CASSPVGGRQQYF
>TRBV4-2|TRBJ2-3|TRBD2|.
TGTGCCAGCAGCCAAGATGTAATAGCGGGACCCTTGAACACAGATACGCAGTATTTT
CASSQDVIAGPLNTDTQYF
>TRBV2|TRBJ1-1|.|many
TGTGCCAGCAGCCGGGACTTGAACACTGAAGCTTTCTTT
CASSRDLNTEAFF
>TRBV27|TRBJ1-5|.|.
TGTGCCAGCAAACTCACAGGAAATCAGCCCCAGCATTTT
CASKLTGNQPQHF
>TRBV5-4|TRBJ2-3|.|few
TGTGCCAGCAGCCCGTCCGGACCAAGTACAGATACGCAGTATTTT
CASSPSGPSTDTQYF
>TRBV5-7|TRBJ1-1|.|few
TGTGCCAGCAGAAATTCGGCCACAGAGCTTTGGTCTGAAGCTTTCTTT
CASRNSATELWSEAFF
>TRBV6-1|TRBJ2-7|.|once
TGTGCCAGCAGCAGGGGACCCTACGAGCAGTACTTC
CASSRGPYEQYF
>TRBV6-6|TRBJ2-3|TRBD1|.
TGTGCCAGCAAACGAGGGGGCGCAGATACGCAGTATTTT
CASKRGGADTQYF
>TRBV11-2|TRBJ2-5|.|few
TGTGCCAGCAGTGCATCAGGAGAAAAAGAGACCCAGTACTTC
CASSASGEKETQYF
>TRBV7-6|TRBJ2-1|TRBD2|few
TGTGCCAGCAGCCAGCCTCTAGCGGACCCCTACAATGAGCAGTTCTTC
CASSQPLADPYNEQFF
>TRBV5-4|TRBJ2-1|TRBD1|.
TGTGCCAGCAGCTTATACAGGGGAGATTACAATGAGCAGTTCTTC
CASSLYRGDYNEQFF
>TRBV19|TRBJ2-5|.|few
TGTGCCAGTAGTCCATGGTCTGATCTCGAGACCCAGTACTTC
CASSPWSDLETQYF
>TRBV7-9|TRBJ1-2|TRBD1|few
TGTGCCAGCAGCATCCGGGACAGGGATGGCTACACCTTC
CASSIRDRDGYTF
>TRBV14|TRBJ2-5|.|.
TGTGCCAGCAGCCAAGATTCTGTAGGGTCAGAGACCCAGTACTTC
CASSQDSVGSETQYF
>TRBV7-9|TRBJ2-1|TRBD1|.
TGTGCCAGCAGCTTTTCCGGGGACAGGAACAATGAGCAGTTCTTC
CASSFSGDRNNEQFF
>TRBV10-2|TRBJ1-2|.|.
TGCGCCAGCAGTTCAAGTCGACATCTTGCCTTATTTGGCTACACCTTC
CASSSSRHLALFGYTF
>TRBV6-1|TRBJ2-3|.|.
TGTGCCAGCCGCGGTACGGGAGGCACAGATACGCAGTATTTT
CASRGTGGTDTQYF
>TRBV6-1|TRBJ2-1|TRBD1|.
TGTGCCAGCAAGGCAGGGGGATATGAGCAGTTCTTC
CASKAGGYEQFF
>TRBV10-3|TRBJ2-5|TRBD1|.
TGTGCCATCAGACAGGGGGCGGGGGAGACCCAGTACTTC
CAIRQGAGETQYF